This T cell receptor beta chain originates from a study of T cell responses to AZD1222 COVID-19 vaccine. Turning to this clone: Its cognate antigen is unknown.

TCRdb keeps only in-frame clones here, not all; method: immunoSEQ multiplex PCR. The sample comprises approximately 88,000 clones, approximately 88% of which are singletons, and about 5% rests with the top ten. Notes on the study in general: Donors were chiefly white British, with a greater number of females, and clonal diversity was perhaps underestimated. Dominant at 160-218 and 743-854, vaccine-associated CD4 TCRs also spanned spike. The repertoires were collected only after the peak T cell response. Spike-specific TCR breadth and depth rose after two AZD1222 doses.

Germline lookup yields CDR1 KGHDR and CDR2 SFDVKD. The length of the CDR3 is 16 residues. After removal of 3 bases from V and 5 bases from J, the junction contained 5 bases not matched to a gene. This clonotype was obtained from an adult who received the AZD1222 COVID-19 vaccine. The chain combines TRBV24-1 with TRBJ2-3; 12 positions match TRBD2. This sample comprised peripheral blood, obtained 28 days after the second AZD1222 dose. CDR3 loop: CATSDASGGAVDTQYF. DNA of the CDR3: TGTGCCACCAGTGATGCTAGCGGGGGGGCGGTAGATACGCAGTATTTT.